Listed here are 24 T cell receptor beta chains from one sample, sequenced in a study of beta chain features in type 1 diabetes. Isolated RNA was reverse transcribed in full, so expressed TCRB transcripts were sequenced. TCRdb's table, derived via immunoSEQ multiplex PCR, lists solely in-frame clones and lacks some. The sample has fewer than 110,000 clones; 25% to 30% are singletons. Whole-study findings and limits: Shortening of TCRB CDR3s, moderate but significant, appeared in all four CD4+ subsets of Type 1 diabetes patients.

No cognate antigen is known for these TCRs. The sequenced sample was central memory CD4+ T cells from blood. These receptors all come from a woman under 30 with type 1 diabetes.

The chain combines TRBV28 with TRBJ1-1, with a tentative D call TRBD1 (6 bases). Deletions cut 4 bases from V and 8 bases from J, with 20 bases between. This CDR3 region has 15 residues. Germline assignment: CDR1 MDHEN and CDR2 SYDVKM. The CDR3 protein is CASSSTGQIVREAFF. The CDR3 DNA sequence: TGTGCCAGCAGTTCGACAGGACAAATCGTAAGGGAAGCTTTCTTT. Drawing the rest from reference TRBV28 and TRBJ1-1, the complete variable domain is DVKVTQSSRYLVKRTGEKVFLECVQDMDHENMFWYRQDPGLGLRLIYFSYDVKMKEKGDIPEGYSVSREKKERFSLILESASTNQTSMYLCASSSTGQIVREAFFGQGTRLTVV.

The chain couples TRBV7-8 to TRBJ2-3; TRBD2 matches 14 bases. The CDR3 spans 18 residues. CDR1 and CDR2 (germline): SGHVS, FQNEAQ. Losses at the gene ends were 5 bases for V and 6 bases for J; bases not matched to a gene: 13. CDR3 bases: TGTGCCAGCAGCGTCCCCGGGACTAGCGGGAGTTGGGGGGATACGCAGTATTTT. The encoded protein is CASSVPGTSGSWGDTQYF.

This chain links TRBV7-2 with TRBJ1-1; 8 positions match TRBD1. Germline V gene lookup returns CDR1 SGHTA and CDR2 FQGNSA. The CDR3 has 19 amino acids. V lost 5 bases, J lost 0 bases, and 17 bases stayed unmatched. The CDR3, as DNA: TGTGCCAGCAGCCCCGGACAGGGTATCCGACTACCTATGAACACTGAAGCTTTCTTT. Its protein is CASSPGQGIRLPMNTEAFF.

In its sample, this clone was seen once. The chain couples TRBV7-2 to TRBJ1-2; TRBD1 agrees at 10 bases. The CDR3 loop spans 14 amino acids. Trimming at V came to 4 bases and at J to 8 bases, leaving 7 bases not matched to a gene. Per the germline V gene, CDR1 is SGHTA and CDR2 is FQGNSA. The CDR3 nucleotides read TGTGCCAGCAGCTCCACGGGGACAGGGGAGGGCTACACCTTC. It yields the protein CASSSTGTGEGYTF.

This clone showed up just a few times. The chain joins TRBV7-9 to TRBJ1-2, with TRBD1 identical over 8 bases. This CDR3 is 14 amino acids long. The J segment lost 4 bases and the V segment lost 1 base, leaving 2 bases of the junction unmatched. Per germline, CDR1 SEHNR and CDR2 FQNEAQ (reference sequence). CDR3 sequence (DNA): TGTGCCAGCAGCTTAGAGGGGACAGGCTATGGCTACACCTTC. Translated, it gives CASSLEGTGYGYTF. Drawing the rest from reference TRBV7-9 and TRBJ1-2, the complete variable domain is DTGVSQNPRHKITKRGQNVTFRCDPISEHNRLYWYRQTLGQGPEFLTYFQNEAQLEKSRLLSDRFSAERPKGSFSTLEIQRTEQGDSAMYLCASSLEGTGYGYTFGSGTRLTVV.

V is TRBV6-5 and J is TRBJ2-1; 9 bases are a match to TRBD2. CDR3 length equals 15 residues. The germline CDR1 and CDR2 sequences are MNHEY and SVGAGI. V shed 5 bases and J 7 bases; nucleotides not matched to a gene: 9. The CDR3 spells CASSGGRASGNEQFF. DNA of the CDR3: TGTGCCAGCAGTGGCGGGAGGGCCTCTGGTAATGAGCAGTTCTTC.

J is TRBJ1-5 and V is TRBV5-1, with D tentatively TRBD1 (5 bases). The CDR3 extends over 14 amino acids. The germline V and J ends were trimmed by 0 bases and 6 bases, with 10 bases remaining between them. Germline V CDR1 and CDR2: SGHRS, YFSETQ. The CDR3 DNA reads TGCGCCAGCAGCTTGGATGGGGCCCCTCAGCCCCAGCATTTT. It translates to CASSLDGAPQPQHF.

The chain recombines TRBV28 with TRBJ1-2, with D perhaps matching TRBD1 (5 bases). Germline CDR1 MDHEN, CDR2 SYDVKM. This CDR3 region has 16 residues. V lost 10 bases and J 0 bases, leaving 21 bases between the germline ends. CDR3 residues: CATGGTKGGANYGYTF. CDR3 nucleotides: TGTGCCACCGGGGGAACAAAGGGCGGAGCTAACTATGGCTACACCTTC.

This clone was seen more than once but under ten times. The chain employs TRBV9 and TRBJ2-5; tentative D call: TRBD2 (5 bases). Germline V lookup: CDR1 SGDLS, CDR2 YYNGEE. This CDR3 is built from 13 residues. Trimming took 0 bases from V and 7 from J, leaving 10 bases between them. The CDR3 region is CASSVVLAGTQYF. CDR3 in DNA: TGTGCCAGCAGCGTAGTCCTAGCCGGGACCCAGTACTTC.

This clone was observed a handful of times. This sequence joins TRBV9 and TRBJ2-7; TRBD2 matches at 9 bases. Germline assignment: CDR1 SGDLS and CDR2 YYNGEE. The CDR3 sequence is 14 residues long. V shed 0 bases, J shed 6 bases, and the junction held 4 bases outside the gene matches. The CDR3 here is CASSVESREGEQYF. The CDR3 DNA reads as TGTGCCAGCAGCGTAGAGTCGCGGGAGGGCGAGCAGTACTTC.

The sample holds a few counts of this clone. The chain joins TRBV6-1 to TRBJ2-1, with D tentatively TRBD1 (6 bases). In germline, CDR1 is MNHNS, CDR2 SASEGT. V was cut by 6 bases and J by 9 bases, with 21 bases left in between. The CDR3 is 15 residues long. The CDR3 is CASRLELGGSGEQFF. The CDR3, as DNA: TGTGCCAGCAGGTTAGAGCTAGGGGGATCCGGTGAGCAGTTCTTC.

This clone occurred a few times. Here the CDR3 reads CASRGGNTEAFF. DNA of the CDR3: TGTGCCAGTAGAGGGGGGAACACTGAAGCTTTCTTT. This chain joins TRBV19 and TRBJ1-1; TRBD1 is a possible D gene (6 bases). The length of the CDR3 is 12 residues. Germline CDR1 reads LNHDA; CDR2 reads SQIVND (reference sequence). Trimming cost V 6 bases and J 1 base, with 6 bases left between them. The full variable domain, in which reference TRBV19 and TRBJ1-1 provide the parts outside the CDR3, is DGGITQSPKYLFRKEGQNVTLSCEQNLNHDAMYWYRQDPGQGLRLIYYSQIVNDFQKGDIAEGYSVSREKKESFPLTVTSAQKNPTAFYLCASRGGNTEAFFGQGTRLTVV.

This clone was recorded a few times. The chain recombines TRBV2 with TRBJ1-1, with 7 bases fitting TRBD1. Germline trimming cut 8 bases from V and 5 bases from J; bases unmatched to any gene: 8. The CDR3 is 13 residues long. CDR1 and CDR2 from the germline V gene are SNHLY and FYNNEI. The CDR3 coding sequence is TGTGCCAGCTCGAGACAGGGAGAGACTGAAGCTTTCTTT. Amino acids: CASSRQGETEAFF.

This clone was counted a few times. The V and J genes are TRBV30 and TRBJ1-1; no clear D. Trimming stripped 5 bases from V and 5 bases from J, with 12 bases between. The V gene's germline CDR1 is GTSNPN and CDR2 SVGIG (reference sequence). The CDR3 length is 12 residues. The CDR3, as DNA: TGTGCCTGGGGTGGAACGGAGACTGAAGCTTTCTTT. It translates to CAWGGTETEAFF.

The chain links TRBV2 to TRBJ1-4, with 8 nucleotides matching TRBD1. V lost 6 bases and J lost 8; bases outside the gene matches: 8. Germline CDR1 SNHLY, CDR2 FYNNEI. The CDR3 length is 14 residues. DNA of the CDR3: TGTGCCAGCAGCCCGGGACAGGTGAACGAAAAACTGTTTTTT. Translating gives CASSPGQVNEKLFF.

This clone occurred a few times. The chain has TRBV30 and TRBJ1-1, with TRBD1 matching over 12 bases. With 3 bases clipped from V and 6 bases from J, the junction kept 5 bases outside the gene matches. Germline lookup yields CDR1 GTSNPN and CDR2 SVGIG (reference sequence). This CDR3 has 14 amino acids. The CDR3 bases are TGTGCCTGGAGGGGACAGGGGGCTATTCCTGAAGCTTTCTTT. It codes for CAWRGQGAIPEAFF.

The chain combines TRBV5-1 with TRBJ1-5, with TRBD1 as a possible D gene (6 bases). The ends were cut back, 5 bases at V and 0 bases at J, with 12 bases in the middle. This CDR3 has 15 residues. Germline loops: CDR1 SGHRS, CDR2 YFSETQ. CDR3 coding DNA: TGCGCCAGCAGGCAGGACAGTTATAGCAATCAGCCCCAGCATTTT. Amino acids: CASRQDSYSNQPQHF.

This chain joins TRBV18 and TRBJ2-5, with TRBD2 identical over 9 bases. Losses at the gene ends were 4 bases for V and 3 bases for J; bases not matched to a gene: 6. The length of the CDR3 is 15 residues. CDR1 is KGHSH, CDR2 LQKENI, per germline. The CDR3 DNA follows: TGTGCCAGCTCACTGCGACTAGCGGAAAAAGAGACCCAGTACTTC. Its translation is CASSLRLAEKETQYF.

This clone was seen only a few times. The chain carries TRBV30 and TRBJ1-1; no reliable D call. The CDR3 loop spans 11 amino acids. Per the germline V gene, CDR1 is GTSNPN and CDR2 is SVGIG (reference sequence). CDR3 protein: CGSEDYTEAFF. CDR3 DNA: TGTGGAAGTGAAGACTACACTGAAGCTTTCTTT.

The chain employs TRBV18 and TRBJ2-1, with 11 bases identical to TRBD2. There are 15 residues in the CDR3. Germline V lookup: CDR1 KGHSH, CDR2 LQKENI. V shed 0 bases, J shed 6 bases, and the junction held 1 base outside the gene matches. The chain's CDR3 is CASSPPSGRGNEQFF. The CDR3, as DNA: TGTGCCAGCTCACCACCTAGCGGGAGGGGCAATGAGCAGTTCTTC. The whole variable domain, remainder taken from reference TRBV18 and TRBJ2-1, is NAGVMQNPRHLVRRRGQEARLRCSPMKGHSHVYWYRQLPEEGLKFMVYLQKENIIDESGMPKERFSAEFPKEGPSILRIQQVVRGDSAAYFCASSPPSGRGNEQFFGPGTRLTVL.

The genes are TRBV2 and TRBJ1-5, with 8 bases matching TRBD1. CDR1 and CDR2 from the germline V gene are SNHLY and FYNNEI. The CDR3 totals 15 residues. With V trimmed by 5 bases and J by 6 bases, 9 bases remained unmatched. The CDR3 region has the DNA TGTGCCAGCAGTTTCGGACAGGGCTCAAGTCAGCCCCAGCATTTT. Its translation is CASSFGQGSSQPQHF. Full variable domain (missing parts from reference TRBV2 and TRBJ1-5): EPEVTQTPSHQVTQMGQEVILRCVPISNHLYFYWYRQILGQKVEFLVSFYNNEISEKSEIFDDQFSVERPDGSNFTLKIRSTKLEDSAMYFCASSFGQGSSQPQHFGDGTRLSIL.

The chain uses TRBV6-1 and TRBJ1-1; D is undetermined. Germline V lookup: CDR1 MNHNS, CDR2 SASEGT. The CDR3 is 13 amino acids. V was shortened by 7 bases and J by 1 base, with 10 bases between the two germline ends. In DNA, the CDR3 is TGTGCCAGCAACAGAGAAACGAACACTGAAGCTTTCTTT. This gives the protein CASNRETNTEAFF.

This clone was observed a handful of times. V is TRBV4-1 and J is TRBJ2-7; TRBD1 matches at 10 bases. Germline trimming cut 4 bases from V and 5 bases from J; bases unmatched to any gene: 5. CDR1 is MGHRA and CDR2 is YSYEKL in the germline V gene. This CDR3 has 14 residues. The CDR3 DNA reads as TGCGCCAGCAGCCGGCCGGGACAGGGGAACGAGCAGTACTTC. This sequence encodes CASSRPGQGNEQYF.

The chain carries TRBV19 and TRBJ2-1; D gene ambiguous. This CDR3 is built from 16 residues. Germline lookup yields CDR1 LNHDA and CDR2 SQIVND (reference sequence). V was pared by 5 bases and J by 5 bases, with 19 bases between. DNA of the CDR3: TGTGCCAGTAGTTCCGCACGCGGTGATGCGAACAATGAGCAGTTCTTC. Translated: CASSSARGDANNEQFF.